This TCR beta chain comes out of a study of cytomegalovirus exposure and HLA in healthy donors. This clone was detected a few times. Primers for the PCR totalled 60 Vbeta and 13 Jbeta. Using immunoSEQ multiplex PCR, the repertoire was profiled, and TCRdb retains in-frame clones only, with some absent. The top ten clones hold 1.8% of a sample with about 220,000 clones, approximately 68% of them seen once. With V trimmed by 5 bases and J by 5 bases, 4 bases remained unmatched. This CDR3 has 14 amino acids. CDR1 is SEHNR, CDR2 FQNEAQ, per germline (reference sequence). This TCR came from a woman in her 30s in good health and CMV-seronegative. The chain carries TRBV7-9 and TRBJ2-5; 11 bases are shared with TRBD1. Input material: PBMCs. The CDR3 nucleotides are TGTGCCAGCAGCCCCGGGACAGGGGGGGAGACCCAGTACTTC. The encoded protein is CASSPGTGGETQYF. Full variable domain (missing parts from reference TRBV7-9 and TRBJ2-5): DTGVSQNPRHKITKRGQNVTFRCDPISEHNRLYWYRQTLGQGPEFLTYFQNEAQLEKSRLLSDRFSAERPKGSFSTLEIQRTEQGDSAMYLCASSPGTGGETQYFGPGTRLLVL.